This TCR beta chain was documented in a study of regulatory T cells in long-lasting Graves disease (dated by TCRdb to 2020 to 2022). The study in broad terms: Patients with newly diagnosed Graves' disease had been on antithyroid drugs for under 3 months. Persistent Graves' disease patients were compared with newly diagnosed Graves' disease patients by peripheral blood TCR sequencing and RNA sequencing. The study was conducted in China and was registered as a clinical trial. A total of about 35 samples underwent TCR sequencing: 13 from persistent and about 20 from newly diagnosed Graves' disease patients. General conclusions and limits of the study: Because the primary lesion, thyroid tissue, could not be accessed, the study looked at peripheral blood alone. Persistent disease showed preferential use of TRBV28, TRBJ1-2 and TRBJ2-5, whereas newly diagnosed disease favored TRBV20-1 and TRBJ2-1. The small sample size was acknowledged by the authors as a limitation that may reduce accuracy. Persistent patients shared more public clonotypes among themselves (2,741) than newly diagnosed patients did (about 900). Lower TCR Shannon entropy and fewer highly expanded clones were observed in persistent Graves' disease patients than in newly diagnosed patients, which suggested clonal expansion. Sequencing and analysis were limited to the TCR beta chain.

This clonotype was seen at least ten times. The clone's antigen remains unknown. No base quality values were provided; no much bigger clone lies one nucleotide off. The library was made by multiplex PCR. The sample was run on an Illumina HiSeq 4000. iRepertoire HTBI primers and Arm-PCR amplification of CDR3 regions were used to construct TCR beta libraries. Gel purification was performed on PCR products prior to sequencing. Processing in the source paper ran as follows. A total of 62 TRBV and approximately 13 TRBJ segments were identified across samples and were used for gene usage analysis of CDR3 amino acid clonotypes. Filtered high-quality paired reads were merged into contigs using COPE and FqMerger. Contigs were aligned with BLAST to IMGT TRBV, TRBD and TRBJ reference genes, and CDR3 was defined per IMGT. Clonotypes above 0.1% frequency were classified as highly expanded clones. Repertoire diversity was measured by Shannon entropy, and V-J evenness by the Gini coefficient. Clonotypes shared by more than one individual were considered public. TCRdb's own reprocessing of the public reads used fastp at Q25 and MiXCR and kept productive beta chains. Every distinct CDR3 protein forms one entry, paired with its most common genes and DNA. The V and J calls shown here were made by TCRdb, not taken from the authors' results. Recorded for this sample are approximately 230,000 distinct CDR3 sequences; around 17% of them occurred a single time. Roughly a fifth of the sample is held by the ten biggest clonotypes.

From the cysteine through the phenylalanine, the CDR3 covers 18 amino acids. Left in the record is the CDR3 DNA by itself, 54 bases read in frame from the first base. Germline trimming: 4 bases from V, 0 bases from J; junction bases outside gene matches: 6. CDR1 SGHNT and CDR2 YYREEE were looked up in the germline V gene (reference sequence). In light of the paper, this sample's time point label describes: newly diagnosed GD, antithyroid drugs for less than 3 months. RNA was extracted from PBMCs in TRIzol for both TCR sequencing and RNA sequencing. Graves' disease was diagnosed according to American Thyroid Association guidelines. Recruitment of patients was carried out at an endocrinology department in Xi'an, China. Each patient gave roughly 8.4 milliliters of peripheral blood, collected in an EDTA anticoagulant tube. Ficoll Paque Plus density gradient separation was used to isolate PBMCs, and no further T cell sorting was performed. RNA quality was checked with an Agilent 2100 Bioanalyzer and agarose gel, and concentration with a NanoDrop 2000.

The receptor comes from a female donor with Graves disease. The V and J genes are TRBV5-4 and TRBJ2-3, and TRBD2 aligns with 15 junction nucleotides. Sequenced here: peripheral blood mononuclear cells (PBMCs), sampled at new diagnosis, from a patient treated with antithyroid drugs. The CDR3 protein sequence reads: CASSPGTSGRISTDTQYF. The DNA sequence is as follows: TGTGCCAGCAGCCCGGGGACTAGCGGGAGGATTAGCACAGATACGCAGTATTTT.